One sample yielded the 19 T cell receptor beta chains listed below, sequenced in a study of T-cell reconstitution after alpha-beta-depleted transplantation in children. A TCRbeta library incorporating unique molecular identifiers was prepared. TCRdb reanalysed the PCR reads using MiXCR and keeps one entry per CDR3 protein. The sample has about 600,000 distinct CDR3 sequences, approximately 10% seen once. Sequenced here: PBMCs from the stem cell graft donor, sampled from the stem cell graft. These TCRs come from a human donor who donated a stem cell graft to a child with acute myeloid leukemia.

This clonotype was seen more than once but under ten times. The chain employs TRBV27 and TRBJ2-5, with 7 bases identical to TRBD1. With V trimmed by 1 base and J by 1 base, 6 bases remained unmatched. In germline, CDR1 is MNHEY, CDR2 SMNVEV (reference sequence). This CDR3 is 16 amino acids long. The CDR3 DNA sequence: TGTGCCAGCAGTTTATTCTTGACAGGGTCCCAAGAGACCCAGTACTTC. Encoded protein: CASSLFLTGSQETQYF.

In its sample, this clonotype was seen a few times. This chain joins TRBV18 and TRBJ2-3; 9 nucleotides match TRBD2. V lost 5 bases and J lost 0; bases outside the gene matches: 12. The CDR3 is 18 residues long. Per the germline V gene, CDR1 is KGHSH and CDR2 is LQKENI. CDR3 loop: CASSADYSGSPSTDTQYF. The CDR3 DNA follows: TGTGCCAGCTCAGCCGACTATAGCGGGAGCCCCAGCACAGATACGCAGTATTTT.

This chain uses TRBV14 with TRBJ2-7, with 7 bases aligning to TRBD2. V was pared by 5 bases and J by 6 bases, with 7 bases of the junction left unmatched. In germline, CDR1 is SGHDN, CDR2 FVKESK. The CDR3 totals 13 residues. The CDR3 DNA reads as TGTGCCAGCAGCGAGCGGGGTTTAGTCGAGCAGTACTTC. This translates into CASSERGLVEQYF.

In this sample, this clonotype turned up many times. This chain links TRBV5-1 with TRBJ1-1; the D is unclear. Germline V CDR1 and CDR2: SGHRS, YFSETQ. The CDR3 loop spans 13 amino acids. V shed 0 bases and J shed 8 bases, with 11 bases lying between them. The CDR3 here is CASSLAPSGEAFF. CDR3 nucleotides: TGCGCCAGCAGCTTGGCCCCCTCAGGAGAAGCTTTCTTT.

This clonotype was seen more than once but under ten times. The chain employs TRBV20-1 and TRBJ1-2; TRBD1 agrees at 8 bases. The CDR3 has 16 residues. CDR1 DFQATT and CDR2 SNEGSKA come from the germline V gene (reference sequence). V lost 0 bases, J lost 8 bases, and 14 bases stayed unmatched. CDR3 region: CSARERPGTGPGGYTF. The CDR3 coding sequence is TGCAGTGCTAGAGAACGCCCTGGGACAGGCCCTGGGGGCTACACCTTC.

V usage is TRBV7-2 and J usage is TRBJ2-3, with D perhaps TRBD1 or TRBD2 (5 bases each). The V end was cut by 4 bases, the J end by 6 bases, with 17 bases between. The CDR3 consists of 15 residues. Germline V gene sequence: CDR1 SGHTA, CDR2 FQGNSA. The CDR3 nucleotides are TGTGCCAGCAGCTCAGAGGGGCTGAGGGCCGATACGCAGTATTTT. Protein product: CASSSEGLRADTQYF.

In its sample, this clonotype was seen many times. This rearrangement joins TRBV20-1 to TRBJ2-1; 14 positions agree with TRBD2. Germline trimming cut 4 bases from V and 9 bases from J; bases unmatched to any gene: 8. Per germline, CDR1 DFQATT and CDR2 SNEGSKA (reference sequence). The CDR3 is made up of 15 amino acids. CDR3 residues: CSAKGTSGSYGEQFF. CDR3 in DNA: TGCAGTGCTAAGGGGACTAGCGGGAGTTATGGTGAGCAGTTCTTC.

This clonotype has only a few counts. The chain links TRBV5-5 to TRBJ2-7; D is undetermined. Germline CDR1 is SGHKS and CDR2 is YYEKEE (reference sequence). The CDR3 runs 14 residues. Trimming removed 0 bases from V and 3 bases from J, with 10 bases in between. Here the CDR3 DNA reads TGTGCCAGCAGCTTGGGCGTTAATAACTACGAGCAGTACTTC. As protein: CASSLGVNNYEQYF.

V gene TRBV20-1 combines with J gene TRBJ2-5, with a possible D match to TRBD2 (6 bases). The germline V gene has CDR1 DFQATT and CDR2 SNEGSKA (reference sequence). The CDR3 totals 13 residues. V lost 6 bases and J 2 bases, leaving 13 bases between the germline ends. The CDR3 here is CSAGLGGQETQYF. CDR3 sequence (DNA): TGCAGTGCGGGGCTTGGGGGGCAAGAGACCCAGTACTTC.

Many counts were recorded for this clonotype. The CDR3 nucleotides read TGTGCCAGCAGTTTAACGGGGCCAGCGGTATCCTACGAGCAGTACTTC. Translation: CASSLTGPAVSYEQYF. This chain joins TRBV27 and TRBJ2-7; TRBD1 or TRBD2 may be the D gene (5 bases each). CDR1 and CDR2 from the germline V gene are MNHEY and SMNVEV (reference sequence). Between the trimmed V and J ends, which lost 2 bases and 1 base, there was a span of 15 bases. The CDR3 loop spans 16 amino acids.

The chain links TRBV5-1 to TRBJ2-3, with 8 bases fitting TRBD1. In germline, CDR1 is SGHRS, CDR2 YFSETQ. The CDR3 is 16 residues long. The V segment lost 0 bases and the J segment 0 bases; nucleotides outside the gene matches: 3. CDR3 amino acids: CASSLAWTGSTDTQYF. The CDR3 nucleotides are TGCGCCAGCAGCTTGGCTTGGACAGGGAGCACAGATACGCAGTATTTT.

This clonotype has only a few counts. This chain uses TRBV24-1 with TRBJ2-5; D is ambiguous. This CDR3 has 14 residues. Germline lookup yields CDR1 KGHDR and CDR2 SFDVKD. The V and J ends lost 8 bases and 1 base respectively, with 13 bases between them. The CDR3 spells CATIDRAFQETQYF. The DNA of the CDR3 is TGTGCCACCATCGACCGGGCCTTCCAAGAGACCCAGTACTTC.

The chain carries TRBV30 and TRBJ1-2, with D maybe TRBD1 (5 bases). With 7 bases removed from V and 6 bases from J, the gap between germline ends came to 18 bases. Germline lookup yields CDR1 GTSNPN and CDR2 SVGIG (reference sequence). The length of the CDR3 is 13 residues. The DNA of the CDR3 is TGTGCCTCCCGGGACCCAGGGTTCCATGGCTACACCTTC. Translation: CASRDPGFHGYTF.

There are many counts of this clonotype. The CDR3 here is CSVDGSGSRGETQYF. The CDR3 nucleotides are TGCAGCGTTGACGGTAGCGGGAGTAGGGGAGAGACCCAGTACTTC. The V and J genes are TRBV29-1 and TRBJ2-5; 9 bases map to TRBD2. Germline values: CDR1 SQVTM, CDR2 ANQGSEA. The V gene end was trimmed by 3 bases and the J gene end by 4 bases; junction bases not matched to a gene: 9. This CDR3 is 15 amino acids long.

The gene calls are TRBV5-1 and TRBJ2-7; D tentatively fits TRBD1 or TRBD2 (6 bases each). The V and J ends lost 3 bases and 5 bases respectively, with 15 bases between them. The CDR3 is made up of 14 amino acids. Looked up from germline, CDR1 is SGHRS and CDR2 is YFSETQ. CDR3 in DNA: TGCGCCAGCAGCTATAAGGGGGGTCTCAACGAGCAGTACTTC. Its protein product is CASSYKGGLNEQYF. The full variable domain, in which reference TRBV5-1 and TRBJ2-7 provide the parts outside the CDR3, is KAGVTQTPRYLIKTRGQQVTLSCSPISGHRSVSWYQQTPGQGLQFLFEYFSETQRNKGNFPGRFSGRQFSNSRSEMNVSTLELGDSALYLCASSYKGGLNEQYFGPGTRLTVT.

This clonotype has a count of ten or more. The chain has TRBV7-2 and TRBJ2-1; no clear D. Germline assignment: CDR1 SGHTA and CDR2 FQGNSA. With 1 base removed from V and 7 bases from J, the gap between germline ends came to 5 bases. The CDR3 is 12 residues long. CDR3 DNA sequence: TGTGCCAGCAGCTTAGACTCAAATGAGCAGTTCTTC. It translates to CASSLDSNEQFF.

This chain connects TRBV6-5 to TRBJ2-5; the match to TRBD2 covers 13 bases. Germline V lookup: CDR1 MNHEY, CDR2 SVGAGI. The CDR3 runs 15 residues. Unmatched junction bases numbered 2, after V lost 2 bases and J lost 5 bases. The CDR3 DNA reads as TGTGCCAGCAGTTACAGGACTAGCGGGAGTGAGACCCAGTACTTC. Protein sequence: CASSYRTSGSETQYF.

This clonotype was observed a few times. The V call is TRBV24-1, the J call TRBJ2-3; unclear D gene. V lost 8 bases and J 0 bases, leaving 11 bases between the germline ends. Germline CDR1 reads KGHDR; CDR2 reads SFDVKD. The CDR3 extends over 14 amino acids. Written as DNA, the CDR3 is TGTGCCACCAATGGCGCCGCTAGCACAGATACGCAGTATTTT. Its protein product is CATNGAASTDTQYF.

The rearrangement joins TRBV2 to TRBJ2-3, with D possibly TRBD2 on 6 matching bases. CDR3 size: 16 residues. Germline assignment: CDR1 SNHLY and CDR2 FYNNEI. Trimming shortened V by 4 bases and J by 2 bases, and 16 bases separated the two germline ends. CDR3 nucleotide sequence: TGTGCCAGCAGTGGGGAATCTAGCGCCTTCACAGATACGCAGTATTTT. Translating it yields CASSGESSAFTDTQYF.